The source of this TCR beta chain is a study of CD8 T cells in ankylosing spondylitis. Study findings and constraints: The study looked at matched synovial fluid samples from ankylosing spondylitis patients. Disease-linked clones were reported to be significantly enriched there.

This clonotype was observed at least ten times. The antigen is unknown. The germline CDR1 and CDR2 sequences are MDHEN and SYDVKM. Trimming at V came to 4 bases and at J to 0 bases, leaving 13 bases not matched to a gene. This CDR3 spans 19 amino acids. MiXCR was run by TCRdb on the 5' RACE reads, yielding one entry per CDR3 protein. The sample has under 250,000 distinct CDR3 sequences; approximately 11% are singletons. This receptor was obtained from a male donor with ankylosing spondylitis or in good health (not recorded which). Sequenced: blood, either unsorted or a sorted T cell fraction (not recorded which). This rearrangement joins TRBV28 to TRBJ2-3; 10 bases align to TRBD1. Here the CDR3 DNA reads TGTGCCAGCAGTTCATATACCGGGACAGGGGCGCGTAGCACAGATACGCAGTATTTT. Its protein is CASSSYTGTGARSTDTQYF.